What follows are 23 T cell receptor beta chains derived from one specimen sequenced in a study of CD8+ T cells in alopecia areata (dated by TCRdb to the late 2010s). Library creation used the immunoSEQ multiplex PCR assay. For TCR sequencing, RNA was extracted from every sample and reverse transcribed into cDNA to serve as template. In TCRdb, the immuneACCESS table is reduced to in-frame sequences with V and J assigned. These tables do not hold every clone; where another copy was compared, an unresolved V gene accounts for under half, and the others remain unexplained. The table for this sample lists about 30,000 clones; about three fifths of them were counted only once. The ten top clones hold about a sixth of the sample. Sequencing used NKG2D-high CD8+ T cells sorted from blood. Interpreted using the paper, the cell subset or site label stands for: sorted CD8+ NKG2D-high blood T cells. All receptors come from a human donor with alopecia areata.

This chain links TRBV28 with TRBJ1-3; TRBD1 matches 7 bases. Germline CDR1 MDHEN, CDR2 SYDVKM. Trimming cost V 6 bases and J 3 bases; bases outside gene matches: 8. CDR3 size: 15 residues. The CDR3 here is CASRETGLGGNTIYF. The CDR3 DNA sequence: TGTGCCAGCAGAGAGACAGGGCTAGGTGGAAACACCATATATTTT.

The V gene is TRBV7-6, the J gene TRBJ2-5; 13 bases line up with TRBD2. This CDR3 spans 17 amino acids. V shed 1 base, J shed 2 bases, and the junction held 4 bases outside the gene matches. The germline CDR1 and CDR2 sequences are SGHVS and FNYEAQ. For the CDR3, the DNA is TGTGCCAGCAGCTTAGGACTAGCGGGAGGTGTACAAGAGACCCAGTACTTC. It yields the protein CASSLGLAGGVQETQYF.

The chain employs TRBV6-6 and TRBJ2-2; D call uncertain. V was cut by 2 bases and J by 6 bases, with 4 bases left in between. CDR1 and CDR2 from the germline V gene are MNHNY and SVGAGI (reference sequence). The CDR3 runs 12 residues. The CDR3 loop is CASSYLSGELFF. The CDR3 coding sequence is TGTGCCAGCAGTTACCTTTCCGGGGAGCTGTTTTTT.

V is TRBV6-5 and J is TRBJ2-1, with TRBD1 matching over 7 bases. From germline, CDR1 is MNHEY and CDR2 SVGAGI. The J segment lost 6 bases and the V segment lost 7 bases, leaving 6 bases of the junction unmatched. This CDR3 is 13 amino acids long. The CDR3 here is CASKYNRGNEQFF. CDR3 DNA: TGTGCCAGCAAGTACAACAGGGGCAATGAGCAGTTCTTC.

The V call is TRBV25-1, the J call TRBJ2-2; the D is unclear. V lost 6 bases, J lost 5 bases, and 10 bases lay in between. The germline V gene encodes CDR1 MGHDK and CDR2 SYGVNS. This CDR3 spans 13 amino acids. CDR3 nucleotides: TGTGCCAGCAGGTTCAAGAATACCGGGGAGCTGTTTTTT. This encodes CASRFKNTGELFF.

The genes are TRBV4-3 and TRBJ2-1; D is perhaps TRBD2 (5 bases). The CDR3 extends over 16 amino acids. Trimming pared 0 bases from V and 0 bases from J, leaving 9 bases between. Looked up from germline, CDR1 is LGHNA and CDR2 is YSLEER. The CDR3 nucleotides read TGCGCCAGCAGCCAAGAGCGGGCCCTCTCCTACAATGAGCAGTTCTTC. Translation gives CASSQERALSYNEQFF.

The chain recombines TRBV9 with TRBJ1-2; D is ambiguous. CDR1 and CDR2 (germline): SGDLS, YYNGEE. CDR3 size: 14 residues. V was cut by 0 bases and J by 1 base, with 7 bases left in between. The CDR3 loop reads CASSVDGDNYGYTF. The CDR3 nucleotides are TGTGCCAGCAGCGTAGACGGGGATAACTATGGCTACACCTTC.

V and J are TRBV7-3 and TRBJ1-2, with no clear D. Germline CDR1 is SGHTA and CDR2 is FQGTGA. CDR3 size: 15 residues. V lost 1 base to trimming and J lost 3 bases, with 12 bases between them. The CDR3 sequence is CASSLSPGLDYGYTF. In DNA, the CDR3 is TGTGCCAGCAGCTTAAGTCCGGGGTTAGACTATGGCTACACCTTC.

This clone was seen more than once but under ten times. V and J are TRBV7-9 and TRBJ2-7, with 7 positions matching TRBD2. CDR3 length equals 15 residues. From germline, CDR1 is SEHNR and CDR2 FQNEAQ (reference sequence). Trimming removed 2 bases from V and 5 bases from J; junction bases left unmatched: 9. This chain's CDR3 is CASSLSAGVMDEQYF. The CDR3 DNA sequence: TGTGCCAGCAGCTTATCGGCGGGAGTTATGGACGAGCAGTACTTC.

This clone was counted a few times. This chain uses TRBV4-2 with TRBJ2-1, with D uncertain. This CDR3 region has 15 residues. V lost 3 bases and J lost 5, with 14 bases in between. Looked up from germline, CDR1 is LGHNA and CDR2 is YNFKEQ. The CDR3 sequence is CASSHRVLSNNEQFF. The CDR3 nucleotides read TGTGCCAGCAGCCACCGAGTTCTGAGCAACAATGAGCAGTTCTTC.

The V gene is TRBV7-9, the J gene TRBJ1-1; TRBD1 matches at 8 bases. Per germline, CDR1 SEHNR and CDR2 FQNEAQ (reference sequence). With V trimmed by 5 bases and J by 5 bases, 4 bases remained unmatched. The CDR3 contains 13 residues. This CDR3 is CASSLNRGTEAFF. In DNA form, the CDR3 reads TGTGCCAGCAGCCTAAACAGGGGGACTGAAGCTTTCTTT.

V gene TRBV29-1 combines with J gene TRBJ2-5; D gene ambiguous. The V end was cut by 4 bases, the J end by 1 base, with 10 bases between. CDR1 is SQVTM and CDR2 is ANQGSEA in the germline V gene. This CDR3 is built from 13 residues. The CDR3 protein is CSVVLVTQETQYF. The CDR3 nucleotides are TGCAGCGTTGTGCTCGTAACCCAAGAGACCCAGTACTTC.

The chain recombines TRBV5-1 with TRBJ2-7; 7 bases are a match to TRBD1. CDR1 SGHRS and CDR2 YFSETQ come from the germline V gene. The CDR3 is 16 residues long. V gave up 0 bases and J gave up 5 bases; unmatched junction bases: 11. In nucleotides, the CDR3 is TGCGCCAGCAGCTTGGACCGCGACAGGGAAGTGGACGAGCAGTACTTC. This gives the protein CASSLDRDREVDEQYF. The whole variable domain, remainder taken from reference TRBV5-1 and TRBJ2-7, is KAGVTQTPRYLIKTRGQQVTLSCSPISGHRSVSWYQQTPGQGLQFLFEYFSETQRNKGNFPGRFSGRQFSNSRSEMNVSTLELGDSALYLCASSLDRDREVDEQYFGPGTRLTVT.

The rearrangement joins TRBV30 to TRBJ2-5; TRBD2 agrees at 7 bases. The J call could be wrong; TRBJ2-7 is a better fit for the DNA end. From germline, CDR1 is GTSNPN and CDR2 SVGIG (reference sequence). The CDR3 runs to 12 residues. CDR3 in amino acids: CAWSTGGVEQYF. Here the CDR3 DNA reads TGTGCCTGGAGTACTGGGGGGGTCGAGCAGTACTTC.

The CDR3 bases are TGTGCCAGCAGCACGGGGGGTACCTACGAGCAGTACTTC. Translation: CASSTGGTYEQYF. The rearrangement uses TRBV28 and TRBJ2-7; 7 nucleotides match TRBD2. CDR3 length: 13 amino acids. The V gene end was trimmed by 6 bases and the J gene end by 2 bases; junction bases not matched to a gene: 4. Per germline, CDR1 MDHEN and CDR2 SYDVKM. The full variable domain, completed using reference TRBV28 and TRBJ2-7, is DVKVTQSSRYLVKRTGEKVFLECVQDMDHENMFWYRQDPGLGLRLIYFSYDVKMKEKGDIPEGYSVSREKKERFSLILESASTNQTSMYLCASSTGGTYEQYFGPGTRLTVT.

CDR3 sequence reads: CASNRGLNTEAFF. CDR3 nucleotide sequence: TGTGCCAGCAACCGCGGGTTGAACACTGAAGCTTTCTTT. The chain is built from TRBV5-6 and TRBJ1-1; D gene uncertain. The CDR3 is made up of 13 amino acids. Germline V gene data show CDR1 as SGHDT and CDR2 as YYEEEE. Trimming stripped 6 bases from V and 0 bases from J, with 9 bases between.

V is TRBV30 and J is TRBJ1-6, with 7 nucleotides matching TRBD1. CDR1 is GTSNPN, CDR2 SVGIG, per germline (reference sequence). Unmatched junction bases numbered 8, after V lost 3 bases and J lost 3 bases. The CDR3 covers 16 residues. The CDR3 coding sequence is TGTGCCTGGAGCCTGGGACAGAACTTCTATAATTCACCCCTCCACTTT. As protein: CAWSLGQNFYNSPLHF. Variable domain in full (rest from reference TRBV30 and TRBJ1-6): SQTIHQWPATLVQPVGSPLSLECTVEGTSNPNLYWYRQAAGRGLQLLFYSVGIGQISSEVPQNLSASRPQDRQFILSSKKLLLSDSGFYLCAWSLGQNFYNSPLHFGNGTRLTVT.

The CDR3 DNA is TGCGCCAGCAGCTTGGTTGGGTACAATGAGCAGTTCTTC. Amino acids: CASSLVGYNEQFF. The chain has TRBV5-1 and TRBJ2-1; D not certain. The CDR3 extends over 13 amino acids. Germline V gives CDR1 SGHRS, CDR2 YFSETQ. V lost 0 bases to trimming and J lost 4 bases, with 5 bases between them. Full variable domain (rest looked up from reference TRBV5-1 and TRBJ2-1): KAGVTQTPRYLIKTRGQQVTLSCSPISGHRSVSWYQQTPGQGLQFLFEYFSETQRNKGNFPGRFSGRQFSNSRSEMNVSTLELGDSALYLCASSLVGYNEQFFGPGTRLTVL.

This clone was recorded once. The chain employs TRBV6-1 and TRBJ2-5; D not certain. Germline V gene lookup returns CDR1 MNHNS and CDR2 SASEGT. Between the trimmed V and J ends, which lost 2 bases and 0 bases, there was a span of 7 bases. The CDR3 is 14 residues long. For the CDR3, the DNA is TGTGCCAGCAGTGAATTGGGCAACCAAGAGACCCAGTACTTC. Protein product: CASSELGNQETQYF.

This sequence joins TRBV7-2 and TRBJ2-2; TRBD2 aligns across 8 bases. Trimming took 5 bases from V and 6 from J; bases not matched to a gene: 8. The CDR3 totals 15 residues. In germline, CDR1 is SGHTA, CDR2 FQGNSA. The CDR3 reads CASSPPVAGPGELFF. In DNA, the CDR3 is TGTGCCAGCAGCCCCCCCGTAGCGGGGCCCGGGGAGCTGTTTTTT.

The chain employs TRBV7-9 and TRBJ2-3; 11 bases map to TRBD1. With 7 bases clipped from V and 1 base from J, the junction kept 10 bases outside the gene matches. Germline CDR1 reads SEHNR; CDR2 reads FQNEAQ (reference sequence). The CDR3 totals 17 residues. The CDR3 nucleotides are TGTGCCAGCATCGAAAGGGACAGGGGGTACGGCACAGATACGCAGTATTTT. This translates into CASIERDRGYGTDTQYF.

CDR3 in amino acids: CSVPGLAHEQFF. For the CDR3, the DNA is TGCAGCGTTCCGGGACTAGCTCATGAGCAGTTCTTC. The V gene is TRBV29-1, the J gene TRBJ2-1, with TRBD2 identical over 9 bases. V dropped 5 bases and J dropped 8; count of bases not matched to a gene: 4. The CDR3 contains 12 residues. The V gene's germline CDR1 is SQVTM and CDR2 ANQGSEA.

The V call is TRBV5-1, the J call TRBJ2-1; 7 bases match TRBD2. The CDR3 contains 15 residues. Unmatched junction bases numbered 13, after V lost 4 bases and J lost 9 bases. CDR1 is SGHRS and CDR2 is YFSETQ in the germline V gene. The CDR3: CASSPIIAGEGEQFF. CDR3 coding DNA: TGCGCCAGCAGCCCGATTATTGCGGGAGAGGGTGAGCAGTTCTTC.